The clone carrying this T cell receptor (beta chain) turned up a few times. What it binds is not known. TCRdb itself ran the reads through MiXCR, one entry per CDR3 protein. This sample yields 150,000 to 200,000 distinct CDR3 sequences, of which less than 25% are seen a single time; about 25% belongs to the top ten. Between the trimmed V and J ends, which lost 5 bases and 7 bases, there was a span of 9 bases. Germline values: CDR1 SGHTA, CDR2 FQGNSA. The CDR3 length is 11 residues. These data are taken from a study of T cell repertoires in cytomegalovirus infection. Study in general: HLA-B-restricted CMV epitopes that are well studied were used alongside recently identified HLA-C-restricted ones. Evidence of both CMV infection and a matching HLA type came from public TCR beta signatures. Study-level results: The cumulative frequency of public TCR beta families identified carriers of CMV plus the relevant HLA.

The input for sequencing was CD8+ T cells from cultured PBMCs, taken from culture after CMV antigen stimulation. The rearrangement links TRBV7-2 to TRBJ2-7; D unresolved. The TCR was taken from a human donor in good health (CMV status not recorded). Some clones in this sample may be carry-over from other donors' samples. The CDR3 region is CASSPFEEQYF. CDR3 bases: TGTGCCAGCAGCCCGTTTGAGGAGCAGTACTTC.